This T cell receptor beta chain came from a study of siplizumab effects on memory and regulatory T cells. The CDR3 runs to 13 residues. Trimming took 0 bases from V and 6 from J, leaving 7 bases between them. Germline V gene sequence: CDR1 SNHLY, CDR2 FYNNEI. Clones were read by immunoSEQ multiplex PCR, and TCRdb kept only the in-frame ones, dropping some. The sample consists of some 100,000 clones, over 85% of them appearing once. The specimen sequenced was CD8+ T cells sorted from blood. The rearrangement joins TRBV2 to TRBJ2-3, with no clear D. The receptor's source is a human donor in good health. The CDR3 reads CASSEARWDTQYF. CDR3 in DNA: TGTGCCAGCAGTGAAGCACGGTGGGATACGCAGTATTTT. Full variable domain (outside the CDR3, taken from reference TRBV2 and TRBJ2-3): EPEVTQTPSHQVTQMGQEVILRCVPISNHLYFYWYRQILGQKVEFLVSFYNNEISEKSEIFDDQFSVERPDGSNFTLKIRSTKLEDSAMYFCASSEARWDTQYFGPGTRLTVL.